Listed below are T cell receptor beta chains from one sample, sequenced in a study of T cell responses to AZD1222 COVID-19 vaccine. Profiled with immunoSEQ multiplex PCR; TCRdb holds only in-frame clones, not every one. The sample consists of some 200,000 clones, about 92% of them appearing once. The sample in question was peripheral blood, obtained on day 0 of MenACWY control vaccination. The receptors here all came from an adult in good health. Each CDR3 is given with its conserved first and last residue. A D gene is named only where the DNA matches it firmly. Not all rows give a size; the values are once, few, many and, for expanded clones, a class.

J	D	size	V	DNA	CDR3
TRBJ1-5	-	-	TRBV4-1	TGCGCCAGCAGCCAAGCCGCGCGACCGGCCTCGCCCCAGCATTTT	CASSQAARPASPQHF
TRBJ2-2	TRBD2	-	TRBV7-8	TGTGCCAGCAGCGCCGGACTAGCGGGGGGGAACGTCCTCACCGGGGAGCTGTTTTTT	CASSAGLAGGNVLTGELFF
TRBJ1-2	TRBD1	-	TRBV4-3	TGCGCCAGCAGCCAAGACAGACAGGGACGATCCTATGGCTACACCTTC	CASSQDRQGRSYGYTF
TRBJ2-7	-	-	TRBV6-5	TGTGCCAGCAGACGACTGGCTCAGGGAAGCGAGCAGTACTTC	CASRRLAQGSEQYF
TRBJ1-1	-	-	TRBV5-1	TGCGCCAGCAGCCGAACACTGGGGAACACTGAAGCTTTCTTT	CASSRTLGNTEAFF
TRBJ1-4	-	-	TRBV5-1	TGCGCCAGCAGCTTGGTAACAGGGCTTGCAACTAATGAAAAACTGTTTTTT	CASSLVTGLATNEKLFF
TRBJ1-5	-	-	TRBV19	TGTGCCAGTAGAGAAGGGATCCAAGTGAGAGGTCAGCCCCAGCATTTT	CASREGIQVRGQPQHF
TRBJ1-2	-	-	TRBV9	TGTGCCAGCAGCAACCCCGGCAGCCTTAACTATGGCTACACCTTC	CASSNPGSLNYGYTF
TRBJ2-5	TRBD1	-	TRBV2	TGTGCCAGCAGTGAATCGACAGGGGCAGCAGAGACCCAGTACTTC	CASSESTGAAETQYF
TRBJ1-4	TRBD1	-	TRBV7-2	TGTGCCAGCAGCATTAACAGGGGTACTAATGAAAAACTGTTTTTT	CASSINRGTNEKLFF
TRBJ1-3	-	once	TRBV19	TGTGCCAGTAGTATCCCAGGGAGATATGTTAACACCATATATTTT	CASSIPGRYVNTIYF
TRBJ2-1	TRBD2	once	TRBV7-3	TGTGCCAGCAGCAAGACTAGCGGGGTAACGAATGAGCAGTTCTTC	CASSKTSGVTNEQFF
TRBJ1-5	TRBD1	-	TRBV5-1	TGCGCCAGCAGCTGGGGACAGGGGCCCAATCAGCCCCAGCATTTT	CASSWGQGPNQPQHF
TRBJ1-2	-	-	TRBV3-1/TRBV3-2	TGTGCCAGCAGCCCGACGGCCAAACAGGGTTTCTACACCTTC	CASSPTAKQGFYTF
TRBJ2-2	-	-	TRBV4-1	TGCGCCAGCAGCCAAGATCTAAAGGGGGTAAGAGCGAACACCGGGGAGCTGTTTTTT	CASSQDLKGVRANTGELFF
TRBJ2-7	TRBD1	-	TRBV28	TGTGCCAGCAGTTCCATAGGGACAGGGGCCTACGAGCAGTACTTC	CASSSIGTGAYEQYF
TRBJ2-4	-	-	TRBV24-1	TGTGCCACCAGTGATTCCGGAAACATTCAGTACTTC	CATSDSGNIQYF
TRBJ2-5	TRBD1	once	TRBV18	TGTGCCAGCTCCGGGACAGCCCAAGAGACCCAGTACTTC	CASSGTAQETQYF
TRBJ2-3	TRBD2	few	TRBV19	TGTGCCAGTGGACGACTAGCGGGGGCCGGAGATACGCAGTATTTT	CASGRLAGAGDTQYF
TRBJ2-7	TRBD1	-	TRBV5-5	TGTGCCAGCAGCCCGTGGACAGGAGTATACGAGCAGTACTTC	CASSPWTGVYEQYF
TRBJ2-1	TRBD1	-	TRBV6-5	TGTGCCAGCAGCCGGGACAGGGGCTCCTACAATGAGCAGTTCTTC	CASSRDRGSYNEQFF
TRBJ1-2	TRBD1	-	TRBV3-1/TRBV3-2	TGTGCCAGCAGCCGACAGGGGGCAGGGGGCTATGGCTACACCTTC	CASSRQGAGGYGYTF
TRBJ2-3	TRBD2	-	TRBV4-3	TGCGCCAGCAGCCAAGACGGGGGGAACGCAGATACGCAGTATTTT	CASSQDGGNADTQYF
TRBJ2-5	-	-	TRBV30	TGTGCCTGGAGACCAGGGGGGAGTACTGAGACCCAGTACTTC	CAWRPGGSTETQYF
TRBJ1-2	-	-	TRBV12-3/TRBV12-4	TGTGCCAGCAGCCCACCGGGATTCTATGGCTACACCTTC	CASSPPGFYGYTF
TRBJ2-3	TRBD2	-	TRBV5-1	TGCGCCAGCAGCTCGGTGACTAGCGCAGATACGCAGTATTTT	CASSSVTSADTQYF
TRBJ2-1	TRBD2	-	TRBV9	TGTGCCAGCAGCGATTTGCGGGGGGGAAATGAGCAGTTCTTC	CASSDLRGGNEQFF
TRBJ2-3	-	-	TRBV6-6	TGTGCCAGCAGATTAGCGGTGGCTGGCACAGATACGCAGTATTTT	CASRLAVAGTDTQYF
TRBJ2-5	-	-	TRBV5-1	TGCGCCAGCACCCCCAGGGGGAGGGGGATGGAGACCCAGTACTTC	CASTPRGRGMETQYF
TRBJ1-2	-	-	TRBV18	TGTGCCAGCTCACCCCAGGGGAGTGTAAATGGCTACACCTTC	CASSPQGSVNGYTF
TRBJ2-5	-	-	TRBV6-1	TGTGCCAGCAGTGAAGCGGGACACCAAGAGACCCAGTACTTC	CASSEAGHQETQYF
TRBJ1-4	-	-	TRBV2	TGTGCCAGCAGTGTCCGGGTGACTAATGAAAAACTGTTTTTT	CASSVRVTNEKLFF
TRBJ2-1	TRBD1	-	TRBV19	TGTGCCAGTAGTACGCAGGGGGTAGCTTACAATGAGCAGTTCTTC	CASSTQGVAYNEQFF
TRBJ1-6	TRBD1	-	TRBV3-1/TRBV3-2	TGTGCCAGCAGGGGAGGGACAGGAACCTCCAGCCTCCACTTT	CASRGGTGTSSLHF
TRBJ2-2	-	-	TRBV14	TGTGCCAGCAGCCAATCCTACAGGAACACCGGGGAGCTGTTTTTT	CASSQSYRNTGELFF
TRBJ2-1	TRBD1	-	TRBV5-4	TGTGCCAGCAGCTTATCGACAGGGAGCTCCTACAATGAGCAGTTCTTC	CASSLSTGSSYNEQFF
TRBJ1-2	TRBD1	-	TRBV6-5	TGTGCCAGCAGGCCCGCAGGGGGTCGAAACTATGGCTACACCTTC	CASRPAGGRNYGYTF
TRBJ1-3	-	-	TRBV5-1	TGCGCCAGCAGCTTTGGTAACAGCCATTCCACTGGAAACACCATATATTTT	CASSFGNSHSTGNTIYF
TRBJ1-1	-	-	TRBV7-9	TGTGCCAGCAGCCCGGGACGGAACACTGAAGCTTTCTTT	CASSPGRNTEAFF
TRBJ1-1	-	-	TRBV11-3	TGTGCCAGCAGCTCCCGGCGAGGGCTGAACACTGAAGCTTTCTTT	CASSSRRGLNTEAFF
TRBJ2-3	-	-	TRBV7-9	TGTGCCAGCAGCCAGGCAGCGACAGATACGCAGTATTTT	CASSQAATDTQYF